This T cell receptor (beta chain) appears in the sequencing data of a study of blood T cell repertoires in COVID-19 (dated by TCRdb to 2018 to 2020). Study-wide context: Samples from collaborators originated in the United States, Italy and Spain and spanned both the acute and convalescent phases of COVID-19. The repertoires were made available in a free public database intended to serve as a resource for research on the immune response to SARS-CoV-2. The prospective study material was composed of cDNA or gDNA derived from T cells, B-cell-depleted T cells, or PBMCs. Subjects who had been exposed to COVID-19, were actively infected with it, or had recovered from it provided the deeply sampled blood TCRbeta repertoires that made up the dataset. Where HLA class I and class II types were available, the types were taken from metadata supplied by the sample provider, not from assay-based typing. Samples were obtained from the ongoing ImmuneRACE study (first 160 participants) and from 1,254 subjects provided by 6 global collaborators. Sample metadata almost always included a de-identified subject ID, COVID-19 status, age in years and sex.

V is cut back by 5 bases and J by 1 base, with 4 bases in the junction unmatched. The CDR3, cysteine through phenylalanine, is 15 amino acids long. Only the CDR3 part of the read is kept: 45 bases, read in frame from the first base. CDR1 and CDR2, looked up from the germline V gene, are SGHTA and FQGNSA. TCRbeta CDR3 regions were amplified from genomic DNA using the immunoSEQ Assay, a bias-controlled multiplex PCR. In the source study's methods: Nucleated cell counts per sample were estimated from amplification of reference gene primers within the assay. To quantify the absolute abundance of each unique TCRbeta CDR3 rearrangement, sequence reads were collapsed and filtered. For each sample, productive Simpson clonality was calculated as the square root of Simpson's diversity index across productive rearrangements. TCRdb took this table from immuneACCESS and kept in-frame rearrangements with V and J called. Such tables lack part of the clones; where checked against another copy, unresolved V genes explain under half of the gap, and the rest is unexplained. The V and J calls and clone size come from that table; D and trimming were worked out from the DNA. For this sample there are about 280,000 clones; around 83% appear just once. The ten top clones hold approximately 5% of the sample.

In the prospective study, participants were about 18 to 95 years old, resided in around 25 geographic areas of the United States, and were enrolled through a virtual design. In the prospective study, participants were assigned to cohorts based on the clinical history participants reported in a screening survey and a study questionnaire. Exposed participants had been in contact with someone with a PCR-confirmed or clinician-diagnosed COVID-19 case within 2 weeks of study entry. In the prospective study, mobile phlebotomists collected whole blood, serum and a nasopharyngeal or oropharyngeal swab from each participant. Additional blood draws and questionnaires over an approximately two-month period could optionally be provided by prospective study participants. Before DNA extraction, blood samples from the prospective study were shipped at room temperature or frozen. Points the paper makes about the study in general: The amount of clinical and demographic metadata varied by source and participant and was provided uncurated.

Regarding this clone: It lacks a known antigen. Per-base qualities were not stored, and no clone one base away is much larger.

This receptor chain uses TRBV7-2 and TRBJ2-3, with 9 junctional bases fitting TRBD2. This TCR was sampled from a man in his forties who had been exposed to COVID-19. The sample consisted of PBMCs or T cells enriched from blood (not recorded which). The sequenced DNA is TGTGCCAGCAGCCCCCGGACTAGCGGCACAGATACGCAGTATTTT. This is translated as CASSPRTSGTDTQYF. With all but the CDR3 taken from the reference TRBV7-2 and TRBJ2-3 genes, the full variable domain is: GAGVSQSPSNKVTEKGKDVELRCDPISGHTALYWYRQSLGQGLEFLIYFQGNSAPDKSGLPSDRFSAERTGGSVSTLTIQRTQQEDSAVYLCASSPRTSGTDTQYFGPGTRLTVL.